This T cell receptor beta chain was captured by sequencing in a study of a mutant IDH1 vaccine in newly diagnosed glioma. In the study overall: There were 62.5% males and around 38% females among treated patients, whose mean age was 40.4 years. Standard pretreatment was either radiotherapy, temozolomide, or, for most, radiochemotherapy with temozolomide. Notes on the study in general: Apparently unrelated to pseudoprogression were changes in the top peripheral T cell clonotypes.

This clone was detected only once. The antigen is unknown. The V gene lost 0 bases and the J gene lost 5 bases, with 8 bases spanning the gap. Germline V gives CDR1 SGHDT, CDR2 YYEEEE. The CDR3 contains 13 residues. Time point here: week 5, during vaccination. In the vaccine, a single dose held 300 ug of the mutant IDH1 20-mer peptide, along with topical imiquimod. Astrocytomas found in donors were new, WHO grade 3 or 4, IDH1-mutant and ATRX-lost. Only in-frame clones appear in the TCRdb table, and some are missing; sequencing was by immunoSEQ multiplex PCR. The table has 25,000 to 30,000 clones, approximately 80% seen once.

This clonotype was obtained from a man aged 35-49 years with glioma. The rearrangement uses TRBV5-6 and TRBJ2-5; D might be TRBD2 (5 bases). The specimen was PBMCs, collected from a glioma patient whose treatment included an IDH1 peptide vaccine. CDR3 sequence reads: CASSLGEGETQYF. CDR3 in DNA: TGTGCCAGCAGCTTGGGCGAGGGCGAGACCCAGTACTTC. The full variable domain, its missing parts supplied by reference TRBV5-6 and TRBJ2-5, is DAGVTQSPTHLIKTRGQQVTLRCSPKSGHDTVSWYQQALGQGPQFIFQYYEEEERQRGNFPDRFSGHQFPNYSSELNVNALLLGDSALYLCASSLGEGETQYFGPGTRLLVL.